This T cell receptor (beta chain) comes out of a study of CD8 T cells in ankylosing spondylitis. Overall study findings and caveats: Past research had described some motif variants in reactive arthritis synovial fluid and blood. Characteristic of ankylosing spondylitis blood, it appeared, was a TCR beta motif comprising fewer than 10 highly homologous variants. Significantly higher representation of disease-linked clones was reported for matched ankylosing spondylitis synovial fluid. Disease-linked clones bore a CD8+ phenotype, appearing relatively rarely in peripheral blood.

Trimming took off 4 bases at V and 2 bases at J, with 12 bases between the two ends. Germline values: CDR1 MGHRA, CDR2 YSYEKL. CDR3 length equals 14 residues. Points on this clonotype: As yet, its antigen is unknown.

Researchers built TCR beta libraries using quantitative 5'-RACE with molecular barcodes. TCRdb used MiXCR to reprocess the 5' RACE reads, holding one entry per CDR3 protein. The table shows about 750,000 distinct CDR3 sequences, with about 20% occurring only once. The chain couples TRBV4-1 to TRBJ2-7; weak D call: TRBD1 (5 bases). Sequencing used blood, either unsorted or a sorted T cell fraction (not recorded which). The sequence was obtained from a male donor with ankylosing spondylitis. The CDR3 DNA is TGCGCCAGCAGCCCCCGACAGACCCCCTACGAGCAGTACTTC. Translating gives CASSPRQTPYEQYF.